Sequencing of this TCR beta chain was carried out in a study of control samples from healthy donors and cancer patients. TCRdb keeps only in-frame clones here, not all; method: immunoSEQ multiplex PCR. This table has about 170,000 clones, roughly 91% appearing once. As regards this clone: The sample has other DNA sequences that encode this CDR3 too.

Germline values: CDR1 LNHDA, CDR2 SQIVND (reference sequence). This CDR3 region has 14 residues. V was pared by 0 bases and J by 4 bases, with 9 bases between. This clonotype was obtained from a woman aged 25 to 39 in good health. Sequencing used blood. V and J are TRBV19 and TRBJ1-1; D gene uncertain. DNA for the CDR3: TGTGCCAGTAGTATAGACGAGGGTAGCACTGAAGCTTTCTTT. Its protein is CASSIDEGSTEAFF.